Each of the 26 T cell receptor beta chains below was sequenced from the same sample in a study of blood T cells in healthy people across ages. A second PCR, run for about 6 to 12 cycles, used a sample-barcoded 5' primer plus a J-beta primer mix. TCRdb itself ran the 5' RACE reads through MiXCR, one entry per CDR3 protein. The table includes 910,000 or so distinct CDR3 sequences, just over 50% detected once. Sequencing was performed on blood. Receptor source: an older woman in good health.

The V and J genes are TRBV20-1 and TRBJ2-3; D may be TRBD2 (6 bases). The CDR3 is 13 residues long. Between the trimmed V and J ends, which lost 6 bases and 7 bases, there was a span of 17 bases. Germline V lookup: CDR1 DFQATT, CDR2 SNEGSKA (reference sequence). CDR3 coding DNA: TGCAGTGCAGCGACTAGATCTCAGTATACGCAGTATTTT. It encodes CSAATRSQYTQYF.

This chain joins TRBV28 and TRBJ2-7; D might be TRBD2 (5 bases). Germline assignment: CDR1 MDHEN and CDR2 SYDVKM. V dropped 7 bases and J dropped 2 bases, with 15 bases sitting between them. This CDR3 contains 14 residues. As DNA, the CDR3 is TGTGCCAGCACCGAGGGCAGGCCCCCCTACGAGCAGTACTTC. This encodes CASTEGRPPYEQYF.

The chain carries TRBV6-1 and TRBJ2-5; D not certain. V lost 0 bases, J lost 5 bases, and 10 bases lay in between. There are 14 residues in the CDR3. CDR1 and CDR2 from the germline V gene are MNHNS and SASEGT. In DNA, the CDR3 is TGTGCCAGCAGTGAAGCGCTGGGTTGGGAGACCCAGTACTTC. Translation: CASSEALGWETQYF.

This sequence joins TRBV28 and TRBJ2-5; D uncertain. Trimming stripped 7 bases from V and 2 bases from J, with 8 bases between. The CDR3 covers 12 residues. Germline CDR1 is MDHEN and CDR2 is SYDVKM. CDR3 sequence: CASTGSQETQYF. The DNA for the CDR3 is TGTGCCAGCACCGGCAGTCAAGAGACCCAGTACTTC.

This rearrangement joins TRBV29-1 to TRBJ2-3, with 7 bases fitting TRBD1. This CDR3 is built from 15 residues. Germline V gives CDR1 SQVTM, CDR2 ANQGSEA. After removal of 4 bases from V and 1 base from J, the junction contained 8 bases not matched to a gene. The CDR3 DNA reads TGCAGCGTTGGGGGTGAAACAGGGGGCACAGATACGCAGTATTTT. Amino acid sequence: CSVGGETGGTDTQYF.

The CDR3 sequence: CASSFTASTDTQYF. As DNA, the CDR3 is TGTGCCAGCAGCTTTACCGCTAGCACAGATACGCAGTATTTT. This chain links TRBV7-9 with TRBJ2-3, with D hard to call. V shed 3 bases and J shed 0 bases, with 7 bases lying between them. This CDR3 spans 14 amino acids. CDR1 and CDR2 from the germline V gene are SEHNR and FQNEAQ (reference sequence).

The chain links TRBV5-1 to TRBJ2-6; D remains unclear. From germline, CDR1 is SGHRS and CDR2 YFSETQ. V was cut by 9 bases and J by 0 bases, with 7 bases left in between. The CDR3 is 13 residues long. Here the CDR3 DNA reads TGCGCCACAACAATCTCTGGGGCCAACGTCCTGACTTTC. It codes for CATTISGANVLTF.

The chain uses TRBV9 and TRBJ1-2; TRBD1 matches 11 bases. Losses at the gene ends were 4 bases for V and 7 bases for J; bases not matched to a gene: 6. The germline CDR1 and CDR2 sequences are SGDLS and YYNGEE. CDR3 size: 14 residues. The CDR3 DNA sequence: TGTGCCAGCAGCCAAGGGACAGGGGGGACTGGCTACACCTTC. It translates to CASSQGTGGTGYTF.

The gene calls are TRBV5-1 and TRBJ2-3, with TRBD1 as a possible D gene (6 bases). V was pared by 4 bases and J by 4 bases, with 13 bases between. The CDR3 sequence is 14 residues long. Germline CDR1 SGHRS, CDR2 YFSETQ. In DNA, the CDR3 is TGCGCCAGCAGCCTCAGGGGAGCGGCAGATACGCAGTATTTT. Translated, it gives CASSLRGAADTQYF.

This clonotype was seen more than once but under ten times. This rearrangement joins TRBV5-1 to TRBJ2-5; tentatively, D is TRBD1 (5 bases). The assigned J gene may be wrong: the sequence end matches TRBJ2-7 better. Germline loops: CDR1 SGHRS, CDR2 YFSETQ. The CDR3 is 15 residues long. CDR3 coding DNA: TGCGCCAGCAGCTTGCATCCCCAGGGTACCTACGAGCAGTACTTC. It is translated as CASSLHPQGTYEQYF.

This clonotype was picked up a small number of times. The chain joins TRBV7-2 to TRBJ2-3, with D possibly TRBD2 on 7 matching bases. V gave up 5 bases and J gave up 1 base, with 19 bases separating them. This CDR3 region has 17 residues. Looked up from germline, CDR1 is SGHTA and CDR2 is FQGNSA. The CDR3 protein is CASSRDGGGGGTDTQYF. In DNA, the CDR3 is TGTGCCAGCAGCCGCGACGGAGGGGGAGGGGGCACAGATACGCAGTATTTT.

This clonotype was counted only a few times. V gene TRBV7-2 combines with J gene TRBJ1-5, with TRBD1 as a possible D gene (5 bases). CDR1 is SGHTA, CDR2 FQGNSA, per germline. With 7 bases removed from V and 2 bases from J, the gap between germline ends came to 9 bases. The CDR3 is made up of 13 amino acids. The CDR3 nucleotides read TGTGCCAGCACCCAGGGAGGCAATCAGCCCCAGCATTTT. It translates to CASTQGGNQPQHF.

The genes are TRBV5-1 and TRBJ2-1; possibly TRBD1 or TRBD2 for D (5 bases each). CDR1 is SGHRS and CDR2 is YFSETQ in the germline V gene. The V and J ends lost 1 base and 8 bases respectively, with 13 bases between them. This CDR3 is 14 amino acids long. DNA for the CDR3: TGCGCCAGCAGCTTGCGTTGGGACGGCTATGAGCAGTTCTTC. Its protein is CASSLRWDGYEQFF.

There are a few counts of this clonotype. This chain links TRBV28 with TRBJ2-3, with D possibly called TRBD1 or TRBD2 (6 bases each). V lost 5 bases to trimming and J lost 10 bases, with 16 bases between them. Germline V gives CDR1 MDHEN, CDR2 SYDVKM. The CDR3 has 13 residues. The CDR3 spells CASSRTTPGAQYF. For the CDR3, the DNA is TGTGCCAGCAGTAGGACTACCCCAGGGGCGCAGTATTTT.

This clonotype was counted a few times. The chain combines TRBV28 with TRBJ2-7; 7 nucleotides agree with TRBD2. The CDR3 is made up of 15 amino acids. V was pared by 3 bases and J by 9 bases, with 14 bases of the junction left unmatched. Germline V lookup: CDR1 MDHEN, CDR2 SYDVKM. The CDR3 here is CASSFFQGGVWGQYF. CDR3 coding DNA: TGTGCCAGCAGTTTCTTCCAGGGAGGGGTTTGGGGGCAGTACTTC.

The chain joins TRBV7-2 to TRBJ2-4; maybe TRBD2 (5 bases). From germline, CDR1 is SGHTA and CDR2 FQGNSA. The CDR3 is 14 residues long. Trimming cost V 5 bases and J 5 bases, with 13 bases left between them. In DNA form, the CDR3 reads TGTGCCAGCAGCCTCTGGAGGACCGAAAACATTCAGTACTTC. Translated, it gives CASSLWRTENIQYF.

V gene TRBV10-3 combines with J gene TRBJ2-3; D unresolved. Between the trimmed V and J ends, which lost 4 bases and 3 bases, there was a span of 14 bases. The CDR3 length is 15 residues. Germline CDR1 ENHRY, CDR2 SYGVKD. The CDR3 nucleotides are TGTGCCATCAGTGTCCAGCTATCTAGAACAGATACGCAGTATTTT. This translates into CAISVQLSRTDTQYF.

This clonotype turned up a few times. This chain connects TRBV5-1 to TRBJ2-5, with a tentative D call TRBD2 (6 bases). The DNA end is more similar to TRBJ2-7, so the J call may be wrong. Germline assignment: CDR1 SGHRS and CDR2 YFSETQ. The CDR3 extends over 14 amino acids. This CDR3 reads CASHLTDGSYEQYF. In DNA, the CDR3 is TGCGCCAGTCACCTAACCGACGGGAGCTACGAGCAGTACTTC.

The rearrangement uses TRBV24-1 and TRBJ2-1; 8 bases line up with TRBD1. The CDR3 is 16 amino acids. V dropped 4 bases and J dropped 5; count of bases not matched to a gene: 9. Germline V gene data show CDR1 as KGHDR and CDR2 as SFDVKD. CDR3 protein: CATSEKTGAGDNEQFF. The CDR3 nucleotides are TGTGCCACCAGTGAGAAGACAGGGGCAGGGGACAATGAGCAGTTCTTC.

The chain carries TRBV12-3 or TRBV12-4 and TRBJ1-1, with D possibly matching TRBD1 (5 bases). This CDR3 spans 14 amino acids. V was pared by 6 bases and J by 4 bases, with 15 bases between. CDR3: CASRQPAGGTEAFF. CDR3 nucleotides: TGTGCCAGCAGGCAGCCTGCGGGGGGCACTGAAGCTTTCTTT.

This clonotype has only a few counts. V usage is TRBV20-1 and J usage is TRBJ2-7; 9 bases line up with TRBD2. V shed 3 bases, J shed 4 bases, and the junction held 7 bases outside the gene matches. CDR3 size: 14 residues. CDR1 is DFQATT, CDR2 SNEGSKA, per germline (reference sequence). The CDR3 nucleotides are TGCAGTGCTAGTAATAGCGGGAGTGGTTACGAGCAGTACTTC. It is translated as CSASNSGSGYEQYF.

The CDR3 DNA sequence: TGTGCCAGCAGGTGGTCGAGGGAGGGATACGAGCAGTACTTC. Protein product: CASRWSREGYEQYF. This sequence joins TRBV2 and TRBJ2-4; 7 bases map to TRBD2. Matching the DNA end better, TRBJ2-7 makes the J call doubtful. The germline gives CDR1 SNHLY, CDR2 FYNNEI. The CDR3 is made up of 14 amino acids.

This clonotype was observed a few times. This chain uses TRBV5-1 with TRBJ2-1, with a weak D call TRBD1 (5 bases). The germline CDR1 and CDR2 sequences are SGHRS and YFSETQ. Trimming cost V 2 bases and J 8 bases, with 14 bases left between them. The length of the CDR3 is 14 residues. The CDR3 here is CASSFRRVSDEQFF. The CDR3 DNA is TGCGCCAGCAGCTTTCGCAGGGTTTCGGATGAGCAGTTCTTC.

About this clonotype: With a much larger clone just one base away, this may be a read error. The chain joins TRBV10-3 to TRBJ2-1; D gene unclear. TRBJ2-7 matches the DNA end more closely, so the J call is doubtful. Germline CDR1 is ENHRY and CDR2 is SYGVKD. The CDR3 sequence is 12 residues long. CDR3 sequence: CAISESGNEQYF. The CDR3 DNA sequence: TGTGCCATCAGTGAGTCTGGCAATGAGCAGTACTTC.

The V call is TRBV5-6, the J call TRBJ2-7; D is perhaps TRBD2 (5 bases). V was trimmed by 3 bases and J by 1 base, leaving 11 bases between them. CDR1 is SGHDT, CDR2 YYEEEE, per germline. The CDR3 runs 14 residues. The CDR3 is CASSYRGLSYEQYF. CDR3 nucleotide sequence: TGTGCCAGCAGCTACCGCGGGTTGTCCTACGAGCAGTACTTC.

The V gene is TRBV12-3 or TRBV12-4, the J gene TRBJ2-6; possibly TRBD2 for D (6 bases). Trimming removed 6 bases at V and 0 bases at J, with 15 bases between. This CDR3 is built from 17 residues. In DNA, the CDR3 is TGTGCCAGCAGCCCCCGCGGGAAGAGCTCTGGGGCCAACGTCCTGACTTTC. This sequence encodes CASSPRGKSSGANVLTF.